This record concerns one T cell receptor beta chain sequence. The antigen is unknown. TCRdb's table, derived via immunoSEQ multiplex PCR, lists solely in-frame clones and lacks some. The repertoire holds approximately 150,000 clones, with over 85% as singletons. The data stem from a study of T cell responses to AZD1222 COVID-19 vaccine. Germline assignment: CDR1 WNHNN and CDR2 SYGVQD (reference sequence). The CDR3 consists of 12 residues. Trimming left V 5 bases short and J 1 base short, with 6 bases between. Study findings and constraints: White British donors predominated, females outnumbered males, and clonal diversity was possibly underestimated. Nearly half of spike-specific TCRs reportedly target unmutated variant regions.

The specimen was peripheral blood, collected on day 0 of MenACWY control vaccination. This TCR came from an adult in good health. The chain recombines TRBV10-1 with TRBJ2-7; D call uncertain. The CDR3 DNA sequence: TGCGCCAGCAGTACGGCGTCCTACGAGCAGTACTTC. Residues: CASSTASYEQYF.